The source of this T cell receptor (beta chain) is a study of shared clonotypes between healthy human individuals. Overall study context: Donors, aged 18 to 49, were a couple of women and a few men. Overall study results and limits: Clonotypes shared by all four sorted-subset donors had higher generation probabilities than non-shared clonotypes.

On this clone itself: Its cognate antigen is unknown.

The germline gives CDR1 MNHNS, CDR2 SASEGT. V shed 4 bases, J shed 2 bases, and the junction held 4 bases outside the gene matches. The length of the CDR3 is 16 residues. Only in-frame clones appear in the TCRdb table, and some are missing; sequencing was by immunoSEQ multiplex PCR. Among about 600,000 clones, about 97% were seen once, and the ten largest hold roughly 0.055%. The genes are TRBV6-1 and TRBJ2-1; 11 bases map to TRBD2. The sequence was collected from a woman aged 25 to 45 in good health. Sequenced sample: naive CD4+ T cells sorted from blood. Regarding subset: CD45RA+ positively selected. CDR3 amino acids: CASSAVAGGPYNEQFF. The DNA for the CDR3 is TGTGCCAGCAGTGCCGTAGCGGGAGGGCCCTACAATGAGCAGTTCTTC.